The clone carrying this T cell receptor beta chain was counted only a few times. This entry belongs to a study of blood T cells in healthy people across ages. Then a second PCR, running roughly 7 to 12 cycles, was carried out with a sample-barcoded 5' primer and a J-beta primer mix. Each CDR3 protein is one row after TCRdb ran MiXCR on the 5' RACE reads. The sample includes 600,000 to 850,000 distinct CDR3 sequences, about 25% of them seen just once. Germline V CDR1 and CDR2: DFQATT, SNEGSKA (reference sequence). Between the trimmed V and J ends, which lost 1 base and 6 bases, there was a span of 9 bases. This CDR3 contains 13 residues. Isolation yielded PBMCs, at least 6.5 million per sample, in every case. The sample was also linked to a second study, of T cells of mothers and their children. Per that paper: Mother-child pairs who were related displayed a slightly higher overlap than unrelated pairs, a difference that was non-significant.

V and J are TRBV20-1 and TRBJ2-2, with a possible D match to TRBD1 (5 bases). Sequenced: blood. This clonotype was obtained from a boy younger than 18 in good health. DNA of the CDR3: TGCAGTGCTAGAGGGCAGGGCTCCGGGGAGCTGTTTTTT. It is translated as CSARGQGSGELFF.